This is a list of T cell receptor beta chains from one sample in a study of vaccination and CD4 T cells after COVID-19. MiXCR was run by TCRdb on the PCR reads, yielding one entry per CDR3 protein. The repertoire holds about 7,100 distinct CDR3 sequences, with about 66% as singletons. No antigens are known for them. Sequencing was carried out using CD4+ T cells from blood, cultured in vitro. These receptors originate from a human donor who had recovered from COVID-19. Each CDR3 is given with its conserved first and last residue. Fields, in order: CDR3 protein, CDR3 DNA, V gene, clone size, D gene, J gene. D genes are given only for firm matches. The listing skips clone size in some rows; elsewhere it reads once, few, many or a size class.

CASKGGPNTEAFF | TGTGCCAGCAAGGGAGGGCCGAACACTGAAGCTTTCTTT | TRBV12-3/TRBV12-4 | NA | NA | TRBJ1-1
CAISESGLRVNQPQHF | TGTGCCATCAGTGAGTCGGGGCTCAGGGTGAATCAGCCCCAGCATTTT | TRBV10-3 | large | NA | TRBJ1-5
CSARDFRSNYGYTF | TGCAGTGCTAGAGATTTTCGGAGTAACTATGGCTACACCTTC | TRBV20-1 | few | NA | TRBJ1-2
CASSEAQTGYGYTF | TGTGCCAGCAGTGAAGCGCAGACGGGCTATGGCTACACCTTC | TRBV6-1 | NA | NA | TRBJ1-2
CASSVAEYTEAFF | TGTGCCAGCAGTGTTGCAGAGTACACTGAAGCTTTCTTT | TRBV6-1 | NA | NA | TRBJ1-1
CASSLDSLYGYTF | TGTGCCAGCAGCCTGGACAGCCTCTATGGCTACACCTTC | TRBV2 | once | NA | TRBJ1-2
CATSDFGQPQHF | TGTGCCACCAGTGATTTCGGGCAGCCCCAGCATTTT | TRBV24-1 | NA | NA | TRBJ1-5
CARALNTF | TGTGCCAGGGCCCTAAACACCTTC | TRBV6-4 | once | NA | TRBJ1-2
CATSRDYEGIYGYTF | TGTGCCACCAGCAGAGATTATGAGGGTATTTATGGCTACACCTTC | TRBV15 | few | NA | TRBJ1-2
CSAQTSGLTYNEQFF | TGCAGTGCACAAACTAGCGGGCTTACCTACAATGAGCAGTTCTTC | TRBV20-1 | NA | TRBD2 | TRBJ2-1
CSAARSRYLGNTIYF | TGCAGTGCTGCCCGGTCCCGGTATTTAGGAAACACCATATATTTT | TRBV20-1 | NA | NA | TRBJ1-3
CSARDGSLAGLYTF | TGCAGTGCTAGAGATGGTTCCCTGGCAGGGCTCTACACCTTC | TRBV20-1 | NA | NA | TRBJ1-2
CASSTLWGPMNTEAFF | TGTGCCAGCAGCACCCTTTGGGGCCCCATGAACACTGAAGCTTTCTTT | TRBV5-8 | NA | NA | TRBJ1-1
CASNAGQETQYF | TGTGCCAGCAATGCGGGGCAAGAGACCCAGTACTTC | TRBV2 | few | NA | TRBJ2-5
CASSERGTGGNYGYTF | TGTGCCAGCAGTGAACGGGGGACAGGGGGTAACTATGGCTACACCTTC | TRBV25-1 | NA | TRBD1 | TRBJ1-2
CSAGGGGQPQHF | TGCAGTGCTGGGGGGGGTGGGCAGCCCCAGCATTTT | TRBV20-1 | NA | NA | TRBJ1-5
CASSETGLDTEAFF | TGTGCCAGCAGTGAAACAGGGTTGGACACTGAAGCTTTCTTT | TRBV2 | NA | NA | TRBJ1-1